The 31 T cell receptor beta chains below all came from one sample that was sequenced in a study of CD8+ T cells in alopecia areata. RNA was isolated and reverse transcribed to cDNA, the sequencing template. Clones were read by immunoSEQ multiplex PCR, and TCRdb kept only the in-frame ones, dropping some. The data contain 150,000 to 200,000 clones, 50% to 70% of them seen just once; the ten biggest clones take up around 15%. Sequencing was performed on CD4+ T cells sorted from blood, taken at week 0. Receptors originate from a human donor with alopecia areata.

CDR3 in amino acids: CASRGSTSGPQETQYF. The CDR3 coding sequence is TGCGCCAGCAGGGGGTCGACTAGCGGACCCCAAGAGACCCAGTACTTC. J is TRBJ2-5 and V is TRBV5-1; TRBD2 matches 9 bases. The J segment lost 1 base and the V segment lost 5 bases, leaving 9 bases of the junction unmatched. Looked up from germline, CDR1 is SGHRS and CDR2 is YFSETQ. This CDR3 is built from 16 residues.

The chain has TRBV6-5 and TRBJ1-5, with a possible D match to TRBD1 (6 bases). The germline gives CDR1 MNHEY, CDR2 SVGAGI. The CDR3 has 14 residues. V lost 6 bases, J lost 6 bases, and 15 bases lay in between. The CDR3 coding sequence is TGTGCCAGCAGACAGGGAAGAGACAGTCAGCCCCAGCATTTT. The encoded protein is CASRQGRDSQPQHF.

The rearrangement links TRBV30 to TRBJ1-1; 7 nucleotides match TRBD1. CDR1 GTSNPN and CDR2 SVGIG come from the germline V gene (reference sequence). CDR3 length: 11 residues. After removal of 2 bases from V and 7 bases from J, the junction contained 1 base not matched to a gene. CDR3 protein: CAWSWTGEAFF. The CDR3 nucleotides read TGTGCCTGGAGTTGGACAGGTGAAGCTTTCTTT.

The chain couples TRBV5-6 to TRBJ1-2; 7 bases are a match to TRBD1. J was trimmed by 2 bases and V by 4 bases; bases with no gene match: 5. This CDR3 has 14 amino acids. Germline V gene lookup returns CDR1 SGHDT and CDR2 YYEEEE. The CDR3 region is CASSPSGGNYGYTF. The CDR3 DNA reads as TGTGCCAGCAGCCCTTCAGGGGGAAACTATGGCTACACCTTC.

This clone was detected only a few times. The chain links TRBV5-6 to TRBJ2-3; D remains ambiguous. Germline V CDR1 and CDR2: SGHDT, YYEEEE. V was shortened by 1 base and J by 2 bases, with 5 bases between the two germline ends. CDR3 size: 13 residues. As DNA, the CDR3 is TGTGCCAGCAGCTTGTGGTCCACAGATACGCAGTATTTT. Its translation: CASSLWSTDTQYF.

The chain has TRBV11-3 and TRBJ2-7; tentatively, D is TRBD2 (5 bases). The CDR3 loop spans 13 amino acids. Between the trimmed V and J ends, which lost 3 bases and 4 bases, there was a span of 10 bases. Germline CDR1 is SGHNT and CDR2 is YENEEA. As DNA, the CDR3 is TGTGCCAGCAGCTTGGGAGAGTTATACGAGCAGTACTTC. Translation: CASSLGELYEQYF.

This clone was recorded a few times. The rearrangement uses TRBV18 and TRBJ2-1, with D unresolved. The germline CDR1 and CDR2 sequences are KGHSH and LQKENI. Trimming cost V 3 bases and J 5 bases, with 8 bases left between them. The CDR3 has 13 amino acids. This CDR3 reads CASSPTGNNEQFF. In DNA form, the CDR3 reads TGTGCCAGCTCACCGACTGGAAACAATGAGCAGTTCTTC. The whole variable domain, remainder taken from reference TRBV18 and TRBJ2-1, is NAGVMQNPRHLVRRRGQEARLRCSPMKGHSHVYWYRQLPEEGLKFMVYLQKENIIDESGMPKERFSAEFPKEGPSILRIQQVVRGDSAAYFCASSPTGNNEQFFGPGTRLTVL.

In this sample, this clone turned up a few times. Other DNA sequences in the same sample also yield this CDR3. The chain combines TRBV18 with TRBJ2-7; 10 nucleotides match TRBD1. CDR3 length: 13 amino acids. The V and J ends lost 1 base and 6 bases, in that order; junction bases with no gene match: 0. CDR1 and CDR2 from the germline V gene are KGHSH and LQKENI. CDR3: CASSPRDRGEQYF. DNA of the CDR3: TGTGCCAGCTCACCACGGGACAGGGGCGAGCAGTACTTC.

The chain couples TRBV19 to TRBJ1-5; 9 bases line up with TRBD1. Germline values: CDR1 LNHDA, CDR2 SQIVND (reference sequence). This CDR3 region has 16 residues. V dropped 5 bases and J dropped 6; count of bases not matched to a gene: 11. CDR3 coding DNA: TGTGCCAGTAGTGCGGCCAAGGGACAGGGCCGTCAGCCCCAGCATTTT. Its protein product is CASSAAKGQGRQPQHF.

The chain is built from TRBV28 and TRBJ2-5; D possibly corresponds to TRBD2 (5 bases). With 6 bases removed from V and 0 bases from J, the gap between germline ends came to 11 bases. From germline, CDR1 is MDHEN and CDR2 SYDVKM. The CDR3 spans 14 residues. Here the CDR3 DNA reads TGTGCCAGCAGAAATCCCGGGAACCAAGAGACCCAGTACTTC. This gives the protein CASRNPGNQETQYF. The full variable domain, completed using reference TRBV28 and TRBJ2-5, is DVKVTQSSRYLVKRTGEKVFLECVQDMDHENMFWYRQDPGLGLRLIYFSYDVKMKEKGDIPEGYSVSREKKERFSLILESASTNQTSMYLCASRNPGNQETQYFGPGTRLLVL.

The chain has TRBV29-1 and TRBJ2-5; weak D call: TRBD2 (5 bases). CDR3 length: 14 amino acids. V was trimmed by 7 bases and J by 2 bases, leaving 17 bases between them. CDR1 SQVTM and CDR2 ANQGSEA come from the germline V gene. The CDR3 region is CSAVWASGQETQYF. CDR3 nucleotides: TGCAGCGCAGTATGGGCCTCGGGGCAAGAGACCCAGTACTTC.

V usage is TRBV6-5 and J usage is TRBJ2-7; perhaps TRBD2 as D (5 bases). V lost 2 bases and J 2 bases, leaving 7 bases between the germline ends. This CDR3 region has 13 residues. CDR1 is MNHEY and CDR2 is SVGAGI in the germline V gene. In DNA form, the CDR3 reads TGTGCCAGCAGTTACCCCGGGACCTACGAGCAGTACTTC. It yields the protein CASSYPGTYEQYF.

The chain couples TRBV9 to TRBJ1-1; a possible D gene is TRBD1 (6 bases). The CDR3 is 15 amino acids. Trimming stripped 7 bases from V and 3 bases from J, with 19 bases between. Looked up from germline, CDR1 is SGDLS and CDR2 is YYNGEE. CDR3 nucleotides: TGTGCCAGCTCCCCCGGGGGGGCGACGCACACTGAAGCTTTCTTT. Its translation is CASSPGGATHTEAFF.

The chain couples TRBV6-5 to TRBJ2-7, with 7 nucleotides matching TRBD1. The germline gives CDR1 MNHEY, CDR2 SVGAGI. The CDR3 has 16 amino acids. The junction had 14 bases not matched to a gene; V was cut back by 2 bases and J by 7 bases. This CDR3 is CASSYRGGRGTWEQYF. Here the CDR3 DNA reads TGTGCCAGCAGTTACCGTGGGGGCAGGGGGACGTGGGAGCAGTACTTC.

CDR3 sequence: CASSSASGWGETQYF. In DNA, the CDR3 is TGTGCCAGCAGCTCTGCTAGCGGTTGGGGAGAGACCCAGTACTTC. The chain joins TRBV11-2 to TRBJ2-5; TRBD2 matches 7 bases. The V segment lost 4 bases and the J segment 4 bases; nucleotides outside the gene matches: 9. Germline CDR1 and CDR2: SGHAT and FQNNGV. The CDR3 covers 15 residues. The full variable domain, completed using reference TRBV11-2 and TRBJ2-5, is EAGVAQSPRYKIIEKRQSVAFWCNPISGHATLYWYQQILGQGPKLLIQFQNNGVVDDSQLPKDRFSAERLKGVDSTLKIQPAKLEDSAVYLCASSSASGWGETQYFGPGTRLLVL.

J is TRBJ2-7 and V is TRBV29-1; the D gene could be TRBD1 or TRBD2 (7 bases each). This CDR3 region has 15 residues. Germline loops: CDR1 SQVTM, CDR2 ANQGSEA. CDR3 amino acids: CSAAGRGGLSYEQYF. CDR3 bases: TGCAGTGCAGCCGGCAGGGGGGGACTGTCCTACGAGCAGTACTTC.

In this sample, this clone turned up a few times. Written as DNA, the CDR3 is TGCAGCGCTACCCTTCCGGGCGCCTACGAGCAGTACTTC. Its translation is CSATLPGAYEQYF. The chain carries TRBV29-1 and TRBJ2-7; D gene uncertain. CDR1 is SQVTM, CDR2 ANQGSEA, per germline. There are 13 residues in the CDR3. Trimming removed 7 bases at V and 2 bases at J, with 15 bases between.

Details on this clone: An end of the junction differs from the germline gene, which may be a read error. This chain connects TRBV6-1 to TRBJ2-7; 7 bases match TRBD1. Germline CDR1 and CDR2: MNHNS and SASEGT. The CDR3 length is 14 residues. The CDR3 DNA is TGTGCAGTCTTAACTATACAGGGGAGAGTCGCCGCGCACTTC. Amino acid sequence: CAVLTIQGRVAAHF.

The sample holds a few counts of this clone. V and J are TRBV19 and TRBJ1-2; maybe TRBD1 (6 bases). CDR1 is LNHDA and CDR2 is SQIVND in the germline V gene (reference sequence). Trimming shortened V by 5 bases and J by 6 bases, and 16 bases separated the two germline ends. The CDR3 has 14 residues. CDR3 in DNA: TGTGCCAGTAGTGTCCTGACAGGTCTCGATGGCTACACCTTC. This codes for CASSVLTGLDGYTF.

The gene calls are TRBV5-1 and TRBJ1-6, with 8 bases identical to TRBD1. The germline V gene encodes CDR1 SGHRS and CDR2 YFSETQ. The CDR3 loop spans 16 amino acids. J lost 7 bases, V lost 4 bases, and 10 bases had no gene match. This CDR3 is CASSPNQGAKNSPLHF. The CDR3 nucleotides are TGCGCCAGCAGCCCCAACCAGGGGGCGAAAAATTCACCCCTCCACTTT.

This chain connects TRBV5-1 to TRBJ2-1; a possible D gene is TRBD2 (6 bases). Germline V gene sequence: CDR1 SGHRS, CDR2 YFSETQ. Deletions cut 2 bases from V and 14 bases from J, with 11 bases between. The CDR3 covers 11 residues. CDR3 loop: CASSLSGPEFF. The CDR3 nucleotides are TGCGCCAGCAGCTTAAGCGGGCCCGAGTTCTTC.

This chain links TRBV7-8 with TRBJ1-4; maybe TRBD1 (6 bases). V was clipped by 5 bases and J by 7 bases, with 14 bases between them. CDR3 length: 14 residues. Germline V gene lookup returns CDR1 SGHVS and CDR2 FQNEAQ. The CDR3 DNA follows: TGTGCCAGCAGCCGAGGGGGTGGGCGTGAAAAACTGTTTTTT. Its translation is CASSRGGGREKLFF.

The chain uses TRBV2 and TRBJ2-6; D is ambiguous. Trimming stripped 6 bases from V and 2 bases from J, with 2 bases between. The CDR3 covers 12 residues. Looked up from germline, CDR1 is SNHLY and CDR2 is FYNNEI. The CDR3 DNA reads TGTGCCAGCAGAACTGGGGCCAACGTCCTGACTTTC. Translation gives CASRTGANVLTF.

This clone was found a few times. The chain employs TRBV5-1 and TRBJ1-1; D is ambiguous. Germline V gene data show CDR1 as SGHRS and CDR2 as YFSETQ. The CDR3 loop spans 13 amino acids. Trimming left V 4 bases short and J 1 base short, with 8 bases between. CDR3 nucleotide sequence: TGCGCCAGCAGCGTCCAGAGGAACACTGAAGCTTTCTTT. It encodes CASSVQRNTEAFF. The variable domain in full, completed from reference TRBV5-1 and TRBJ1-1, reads KAGVTQTPRYLIKTRGQQVTLSCSPISGHRSVSWYQQTPGQGLQFLFEYFSETQRNKGNFPGRFSGRQFSNSRSEMNVSTLELGDSALYLCASSVQRNTEAFFGQGTRLTVV.

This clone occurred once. The CDR3 sequence is CASSVAEITNTEAFF. In DNA form, the CDR3 reads TGTGCCAGCAGCGTAGCTGAGATAACGAACACTGAAGCTTTCTTT. The V and J genes are TRBV9 and TRBJ1-1, with D unresolved. The V end lost 0 bases, the J end lost 1 base, and 10 bases lay between the germline ends. The CDR3 consists of 15 residues. CDR1 is SGDLS and CDR2 is YYNGEE in the germline V gene.

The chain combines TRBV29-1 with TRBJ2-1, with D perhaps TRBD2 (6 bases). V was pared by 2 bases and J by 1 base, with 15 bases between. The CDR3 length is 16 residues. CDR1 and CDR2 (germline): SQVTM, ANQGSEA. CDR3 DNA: TGCAGCGTTGAACGGGGGAAGTTGACGTCCTACAATGAGCAGTTCTTC. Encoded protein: CSVERGKLTSYNEQFF.

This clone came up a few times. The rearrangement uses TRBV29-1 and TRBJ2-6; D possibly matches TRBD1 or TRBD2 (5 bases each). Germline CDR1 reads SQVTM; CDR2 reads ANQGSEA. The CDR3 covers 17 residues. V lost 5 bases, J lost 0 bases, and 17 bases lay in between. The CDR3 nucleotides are TGCAGCGTTTTGGGACGTCAAGGGTCCTCTGGGGCCAACGTCCTGACTTTC. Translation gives CSVLGRQGSSGANVLTF.

The CDR3 coding sequence is TGTGCCAGCAGCAAGGGACAGGGCTCCTACGAGCAGTACTTC. Translation: CASSKGQGSYEQYF. The chain couples TRBV5-6 to TRBJ2-7; 9 bases fit TRBD1. Germline V gives CDR1 SGHDT, CDR2 YYEEEE. V shed 4 bases and J 0 bases; nucleotides not matched to a gene: 2. The CDR3 runs 14 residues.

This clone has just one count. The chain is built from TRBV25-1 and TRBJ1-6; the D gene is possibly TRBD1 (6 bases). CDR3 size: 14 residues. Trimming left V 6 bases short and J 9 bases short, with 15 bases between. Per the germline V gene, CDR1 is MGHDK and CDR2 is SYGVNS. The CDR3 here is CASSPTGSSSPLHF. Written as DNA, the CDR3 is TGTGCCAGCAGCCCCACAGGGTCAAGTTCACCCCTCCACTTT. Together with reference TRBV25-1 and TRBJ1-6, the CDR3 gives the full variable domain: EADIYQTPRYLVIGTGKKITLECSQTMGHDKMYWYQQDPGMELHLIHYSYGVNSTEKGDLSSESTVSRIRTEHFPLTLESARPSHTSQYLCASSPTGSSSPLHFGNGTRLTVT.

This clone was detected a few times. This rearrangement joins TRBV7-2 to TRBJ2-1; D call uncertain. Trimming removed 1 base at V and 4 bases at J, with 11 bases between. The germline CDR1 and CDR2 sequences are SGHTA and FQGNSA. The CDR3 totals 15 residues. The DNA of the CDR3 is TGTGCCAGCAGCTTAGGGTTTGGCTATTACAATGAGCAGTTCTTC. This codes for CASSLGFGYYNEQFF. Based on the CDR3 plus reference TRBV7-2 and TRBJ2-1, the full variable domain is GAGVSQSPSNKVTEKGKDVELRCDPISGHTALYWYRQSLGQGLEFLIYFQGNSAPDKSGLPSDRFSAERTGGSVSTLTIQRTQQEDSAVYLCASSLGFGYYNEQFFGPGTRLTVL.

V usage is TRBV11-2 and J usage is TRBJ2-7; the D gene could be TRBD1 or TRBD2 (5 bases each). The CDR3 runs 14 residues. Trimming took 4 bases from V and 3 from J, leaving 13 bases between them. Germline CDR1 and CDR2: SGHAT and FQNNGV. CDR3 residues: CASSSAGADYEQYF. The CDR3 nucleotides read TGTGCCAGCAGCTCCGCCGGGGCAGACTACGAGCAGTACTTC. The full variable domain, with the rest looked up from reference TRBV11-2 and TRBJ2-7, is EAGVAQSPRYKIIEKRQSVAFWCNPISGHATLYWYQQILGQGPKLLIQFQNNGVVDDSQLPKDRFSAERLKGVDSTLKIQPAKLEDSAVYLCASSSAGADYEQYFGPGTRLTVT.